This T cell receptor (beta chain) originates from a study of CD8 T cells in ankylosing spondylitis. Points from the study as a whole: The authors found the disease-linked clones to be CD8+ and relatively rare in peripheral blood. A TCR beta motif of eight or nine highly homologous variants seemed to mark ankylosing spondylitis blood.

Of note for this clonotype: Its antigen is not identified.

Quantitative barcoded 5'-RACE was used to prepare TCR beta libraries. TCRdb redid the calling of the 5' RACE reads with MiXCR, one entry per CDR3 protein. The table records about 540,000 distinct CDR3 sequences, approximately 11% of them present only once. The CDR3 length is 16 residues. Trimming took 6 bases from V and 0 from J, leaving 18 bases between them. This clonotype was obtained from a male donor with ankylosing spondylitis. Sequenced material: blood, either unsorted or a sorted T cell fraction (not recorded which). This chain links TRBV12-3 or TRBV12-4 with TRBJ2-7, with D perhaps TRBD2 (5 bases). The CDR3 here is CASSQEGIDYSYEQYF. The CDR3 DNA follows: TGTGCCAGCAGCCAAGAGGGTATAGACTACTCCTACGAGCAGTACTTC.